The next 8 T cell receptor beta chains were all read from a single sample in a study of blood T cell repertoires in COVID-19. The protocol was immunoSEQ multiplex PCR, while the TCRdb copy is restricted to in-frame clones and leaves out a portion. Here the sample spans 300,000 to 350,000 clones, nearly 90% being singletons. Material for sequencing was PBMCs or T cells enriched from blood (not recorded which). Source of these receptors: a woman aged 25 to 39 who had recovered from COVID-19.

The chain employs TRBV5-1 and TRBJ1-2; 7 bases map to TRBD1. J lost 7 bases, V lost 4 bases, and 16 bases had no gene match. Per germline, CDR1 SGHRS and CDR2 YFSETQ. There are 16 residues in the CDR3. CDR3: CASSLAGAGTVVGYTF. The CDR3 DNA reads TGCGCCAGCAGCCTGGCTGGGGCCGGGACAGTGGTTGGCTACACCTTC.

This chain joins TRBV5-1 and TRBJ1-1; 8 bases align to TRBD1. The germline V gene encodes CDR1 SGHRS and CDR2 YFSETQ. The CDR3 contains 16 residues. Trimming cost V 4 bases and J 0 bases; bases outside gene matches: 8. The CDR3 DNA reads TGCGCCAGCAGCCGCGGGACAGGTTATATGAACACTGAAGCTTTCTTT. It translates to CASSRGTGYMNTEAFF.

The gene calls are TRBV5-1 and TRBJ2-5; TRBD1 matches at 10 bases. The CDR3 consists of 18 residues. V trimming: 0 bases; J trimming: 2 bases; junction bases outside the gene matches: 10. CDR1 and CDR2 from the germline V gene are SGHRS and YFSETQ. CDR3 loop: CASSLAPPGTGEQETQYF. For the CDR3, the DNA is TGCGCCAGCAGCTTGGCTCCGCCCGGGACAGGGGAACAAGAGACCCAGTACTTC.

This chain uses TRBV28 with TRBJ1-2; 11 bases match TRBD1. Per the germline V gene, CDR1 is MDHEN and CDR2 is SYDVKM. The CDR3 loop spans 17 amino acids. V was pared by 2 bases and J by 4 bases, with 9 bases of the junction left unmatched. CDR3 bases: TGTGCCAGCAGTTTACCCCCCCGGACAGGGGGCTTCTATGGCTACACCTTC. Its translation is CASSLPPRTGGFYGYTF.

The chain has TRBV6-5 and TRBJ2-7, with TRBD2 as a possible D gene (5 bases). The V gene's germline CDR1 is MNHEY and CDR2 SVGAGI. The CDR3 is 14 amino acids. With 2 bases removed from V and 6 bases from J, the gap between germline ends came to 14 bases. The DNA for the CDR3 is TGTGCCAGCAGTTACAGTTGGGAGAGTCGCGAGCAGTACTTC. Translated, it gives CASSYSWESREQYF.

The chain has TRBV28 and TRBJ2-7, with TRBD2 matching over 12 bases. Germline trimming cut 2 bases from V and 5 bases from J; bases unmatched to any gene: 4. CDR1 and CDR2 (germline): MDHEN, SYDVKM. The CDR3 loop spans 15 amino acids. CDR3 in DNA: TGTGCCAGCAGTTTACGGACTAGCGGGAAGGACGAGCAGTACTTC. Protein product: CASSLRTSGKDEQYF.

In its sample, this clone was seen once. The chain joins TRBV7-6 to TRBJ2-7; perhaps TRBD2 as D (6 bases). The CDR3 runs 16 residues. With 5 bases removed from V and 4 bases from J, the gap between germline ends came to 21 bases. Germline V gene lookup returns CDR1 SGHVS and CDR2 FNYEAQ. The CDR3 coding sequence is TGTGCCAGCAGCCCCCTGGGGGGTATAACGCGGTACGAGCAGTACTTC. This encodes CASSPLGGITRYEQYF.

The chain recombines TRBV10-3 with TRBJ2-5, with TRBD2 as a possible D gene (6 bases). The V and J ends lost 6 bases and 0 bases respectively, with 14 bases between them. The V gene's germline CDR1 is ENHRY and CDR2 SYGVKD. There are 15 residues in the CDR3. The CDR3 region is CAIRPGGGDQETQYF. CDR3 DNA: TGTGCCATCAGGCCCGGGGGTGGAGACCAAGAGACCCAGTACTTC.